These T cell receptor beta chains were read from a single sample in a study of cytomegalovirus exposure and HLA in healthy donors. This table comes from immunoSEQ multiplex PCR, and its TCRdb copy is limited to in-frame clones, with some not included. The sample includes about 130,000 clones, 85% to 90% seen only once; the top ten take 1.4%. The sequenced sample consisted of PBMCs. The receptors originated from a man aged 25 to 40 in good health and CMV-seronegative. Each CDR3 is given with its conserved first and last residue. The D gene is left open where the match is weak. Clone size is given for some rows only: seen once, a few or many times, or a class if the clone is expanded.

D gene	V gene	clone size	J gene	CDR3 protein	CDR3 DNA
TRBD1	TRBV10-3	few	TRBJ2-5	CAISESRTGAETQYF	TGTGCCATCAGTGAGTCGAGGACAGGGGCAGAGACCCAGTACTTC
-	TRBV25-1	-	TRBJ2-2	CASTQGPTGELFF	TGTGCCAGCACCCAGGGCCCTACCGGGGAGCTGTTTTTT
TRBD1	TRBV7-3	-	TRBJ1-1	CASSRHRGQDTEAFF	TGTGCCAGCAGCCGTCACAGGGGGCAAGACACTGAAGCTTTCTTT
TRBD2	TRBV9	-	TRBJ2-1	CASSVGTSGSEQFF	TGTGCCAGCAGCGTGGGGACTAGCGGTAGTGAGCAGTTCTTC
TRBD2	TRBV14	-	TRBJ2-4	CASTLSGEGNIQYF	TGTGCCAGCACCCTAAGCGGGGAGGGAAACATTCAGTACTTC
-	TRBV7-8	-	TRBJ2-3	CASSLGRGAGLRTDTQYF	TGTGCCAGCAGCCTAGGCCGTGGTGCAGGGTTAAGGACAGATACGCAGTATTTT
-	TRBV10-2	-	TRBJ2-1	CATRAAEQFF	TGCGCCACTAGAGCGGCTGAGCAGTTCTTC
-	TRBV7-2	many	TRBJ2-7	CASSFYTGPEQYF	TGTGCCAGCAGCTTTTACACAGGGCCCGAGCAGTACTTC
-	TRBV25-1	-	TRBJ1-4	CASSEGGTSTAEKLFF	TGTGCCAGCAGTGAAGGGGGGACTTCCACGGCGGAAAAACTGTTTTTT
TRBD1	TRBV30	-	TRBJ2-1	CAWSPGQGFRSYNEQFF	TGTGCCTGGAGTCCAGGACAGGGGTTTCGCTCCTACAATGAGCAGTTCTTC
TRBD2	TRBV2	-	TRBJ2-7	CASKSSGSNGDEQYF	TGTGCCAGCAAATCTAGCGGGAGTAATGGGGACGAGCAGTACTTC
TRBD1	TRBV11-1	-	TRBJ2-1	CASSPRTGMISNEQFF	TGTGCCAGCAGCCCGCGGACAGGGATGATATCAAATGAGCAGTTCTTC
-	TRBV10-3	-	TRBJ2-1	CAISEGTYYNEQFF	TGTGCCATCAGTGAGGGGACTTACTACAATGAGCAGTTCTTC
TRBD1	TRBV5-1	-	TRBJ2-7	CASSSGTGAGIYEQYF	TGCGCCAGCAGCTCAGGGACAGGGGCCGGGATCTACGAGCAGTACTTC
-	TRBV5-1	-	TRBJ2-2	CASSLVERRTGELFF	TGCGCCAGCAGCTTGGTCGAGCGGAGGACCGGGGAGCTGTTTTTT
-	TRBV30	-	TRBJ2-7	CAWRRGNEQYF	TGTGCCTGGAGGAGAGGGAACGAGCAGTACTTC
TRBD1	TRBV9	-	TRBJ2-6	CASSPRGTGGLGGANVLTF	TGTGCCAGCAGTCCTAGGGGGACAGGGGGTCTTGGTGGGGCCAACGTCCTGACTTTC
TRBD1	TRBV7-2	-	TRBJ2-5	CASSWDRALQETQYF	TGTGCCAGCAGCTGGGACAGGGCGTTACAAGAGACCCAGTACTTC
TRBD2	TRBV19	-	TRBJ2-5	CASSGTSGERGDQYF	TGTGCCAGTAGTGGGACTAGCGGGGAGAGAGGGGACCAGTACTTC
-	TRBV19	-	TRBJ1-3	CASSPQVPAGNTIYF	TGTGCCAGTAGTCCCCAGGTGCCGGCTGGAAACACCATATATTTT
TRBD1	TRBV5-1	-	TRBJ2-5	CASSPTGGGETQYF	TGCGCCAGCAGCCCGACAGGGGGGGGAGAGACCCAGTACTTC
-	TRBV11-2	-	TRBJ2-1	CASSLDGLRPPKEQFF	TGTGCCAGCAGCTTAGATGGCCTTCGTCCGCCAAAGGAGCAGTTCTTC
-	TRBV10-1	-	TRBJ2-1	CASSGGGSSYNEQFF	TGCGCCAGCAGTGGAGGGGGAAGCTCCTACAATGAGCAGTTCTTC